The rows below give T cell receptor beta chains drawn from one sample of a study of CD8+CD57+ T cells in acquired aplastic anemia. TCRdb re-called the reads with MiXCR, one entry per CDR3 protein. The sample has roughly 200,000 distinct CDR3 sequences, nearly 65% seen once. The material sequenced was sorted CD4+, CD8+, or CD8+CD57+ T cells (not recorded which) from PBMCs. The receptors come from a human donor with aplastic anemia. The CDR3 runs from the conserved cysteine through the conserved F or W. Fields, in order: clone size, J gene, V gene, D gene, CDR3 protein, CDR3 DNA. D genes are given only for firm matches. Size tells how often a clone was seen (once, few, many) or the class of an expanded clone, and some rows leave it out.

size: NA; J: TRBJ1-4; V: TRBV7-8; D: TRBD1; CDR3: CASSIRQGSGEKLFF; DNA: TGTGCCAGCAGCATAAGACAGGGATCTGGTGAAAAACTGTTTTTT
size: NA; J: TRBJ2-7; V: TRBV29-1; D: TRBD1; CDR3: CSVEALDRGFYEQYF; DNA: TGCAGCGTTGAAGCTTTAGACAGGGGATTCTACGAGCAGTACTTC
size: many; J: TRBJ1-5; V: TRBV2; D: NA; CDR3: CASSGGEGNQPQHF; DNA: TGTGCCAGCAGTGGGGGCGAGGGCAATCAGCCCCAGCATTTT
size: NA; J: TRBJ2-7; V: TRBV10-1; D: NA; CDR3: CASPGGPAYEQYF; DNA: TGCGCCAGCCCGGGGGGCCCAGCCTACGAGCAGTACTTC
size: NA; J: TRBJ1-2; V: TRBV27; D: NA; CDR3: CASSLSQGNYGYTF; DNA: TGTGCCAGCAGTTTATCCCAGGGAAACTATGGCTACACCTTC
size: many; J: TRBJ2-7; V: TRBV27; D: TRBD2; CDR3: CASSPSSGGFHEQYF; DNA: TGTGCCAGCAGTCCCTCCAGCGGGGGTTTCCACGAGCAGTACTTC
size: NA; J: TRBJ1-3; V: TRBV10-3; D: NA; CDR3: CAITMTGNTIYF; DNA: TGTGCCATCACTATGACTGGAAACACCATATATTTT
size: many; J: TRBJ2-1; V: TRBV27; D: TRBD1; CDR3: CASSLETGRYNEQFF; DNA: TGTGCCAGCAGTCTAGAGACAGGGCGCTACAATGAGCAGTTCTTC
size: many; J: TRBJ1-5; V: TRBV12-3/TRBV12-4; D: NA; CDR3: CASRKGDQPQHF; DNA: TGTGCCAGCAGGAAGGGGGATCAGCCCCAGCATTTT
size: many; J: TRBJ2-7; V: TRBV27; D: NA; CDR3: CASSLSGRAEQYF; DNA: TGTGCCAGCAGTTTATCAGGTAGGGCCGAGCAGTACTTC
size: NA; J: TRBJ2-1; V: TRBV2; D: NA; CDR3: CASSVPLGFEQFF; DNA: TGTGCCAGCAGTGTCCCGCTCGGGTTTGAGCAGTTCTTC
size: few; J: TRBJ2-2; V: TRBV13; D: NA; CDR3: CASSPQAYRKGNTGELFF; DNA: TGTGCCAGCAGTCCTCAGGCTTATCGGAAGGGGAACACCGGGGAGCTGTTTTTT
size: few; J: TRBJ2-2; V: TRBV29-1; D: NA; CDR3: CSVESGGNTGELFF; DNA: TGCAGCGTTGAAAGTGGCGGGAACACCGGGGAGCTGTTTTTT
size: few; J: TRBJ2-5; V: TRBV10-3; D: TRBD2; CDR3: CAISSRALAGVQETQYF; DNA: TGTGCCATCAGCTCTAGGGCCTTAGCGGGGGTACAAGAGACCCAGTACTTC
size: many; J: TRBJ2-7; V: TRBV5-8; D: TRBD2; CDR3: CASSSRGGGAYEQYF; DNA: TGTGCCAGCAGCTCCCGCGGCGGGGGGGCCTACGAGCAGTACTTC
size: few; J: TRBJ2-5; V: TRBV27; D: TRBD2; CDR3: CASSSRTSGGWETQYF; DNA: TGTGCCAGCAGTTCCCGGACTAGCGGGGGGTGGGAGACCCAGTACTTC
size: NA; J: TRBJ1-3; V: TRBV7-9; D: NA; CDR3: CASSVPKGSSGNTIYF; DNA: TGTGCCAGCAGCGTCCCGAAGGGGAGCTCTGGAAACACCATATATTTT
size: NA; J: TRBJ2-3; V: TRBV2; D: NA; CDR3: CASSEISTDTQYF; DNA: TGTGCCAGCAGTGAAATATCCACAGATACGCAGTATTTT
size: NA; J: TRBJ2-7; V: TRBV7-7; D: NA; CDR3: CAREGYEQYF; DNA: TGTGCTAGAGAGGGTTACGAGCAGTACTTC
size: NA; J: TRBJ1-2; V: TRBV2; D: TRBD1; CDR3: CASSQEGSGGDGYTF; DNA: TGTGCCAGCAGCCAAGAGGGATCAGGGGGAGATGGCTACACCTTC
size: many; J: TRBJ2-7; V: TRBV7-9; D: NA; CDR3: CASSQPSRETVQPSYEQYF; DNA: TGTGCCAGCAGTCAACCTTCACGGGAAACCGTACAACCCTCCTACGAGCAGTACTTC
size: few; J: TRBJ1-5; V: TRBV12-3/TRBV12-4; D: NA; CDR3: CASSFNAQPQHF; DNA: TGTGCCAGCAGTTTTAACGCTCAGCCCCAGCATTTT
size: few; J: TRBJ2-3; V: TRBV19; D: NA; CDR3: CASSPPLERAQYF; DNA: TGTGCCAGTAGCCCCCCGCTGGAGAGGGCGCAGTATTTT
size: few; J: TRBJ1-4; V: TRBV24-1; D: TRBD1; CDR3: CATRTGANTEKLFF; DNA: TGTGCCACCAGAACAGGGGCGAACACTGAAAAACTGTTTTTT
size: NA; J: TRBJ2-3; V: TRBV20-1; D: TRBD2; CDR3: CSASERLADTDTQYF; DNA: TGCAGTGCTAGCGAGAGACTAGCGGACACAGATACGCAGTATTTT
size: NA; J: TRBJ1-5; V: TRBV7-2; D: NA; CDR3: CASSLYLMSPGNQPQHF; DNA: TGTGCCAGCAGCCTATATCTCATGAGCCCTGGCAATCAGCCCCAGCATTTT
size: once; J: TRBJ1-6; V: TRBV27; D: TRBD1; CDR3: CANPLGTGGRRPLHF; DNA: TGTGCCAACCCTCTCGGGACAGGAGGACGCAGACCCCTCCACTTT
size: few; J: TRBJ2-7; V: TRBV19; D: NA; CDR3: CASSILVTGEQYF; DNA: TGTGCCAGTAGTATCTTGGTTACAGGCGAGCAGTACTTC
size: NA; J: TRBJ2-6; V: TRBV7-9; D: TRBD2; CDR3: CASSPPGLAASGANVLAF; DNA: TGTGCCAGCAGCCCCCCGGGGCTAGCGGCCTCTGGGGCCAACGTCCTGGCTTTC
size: NA; J: TRBJ2-7; V: TRBV7-2; D: TRBD2; CDR3: CASSLAQASGAQSYEQYF; DNA: TGTGCCAGCAGCTTAGCGCAGGCTAGCGGAGCCCAATCCTACGAGCAGTACTTC
size: many; J: TRBJ2-7; V: TRBV14; D: TRBD1; CDR3: CASSQRDRGDEQYF; DNA: TGTGCCAGCAGCCAGAGGGACAGGGGAGATGAGCAGTACTTC
size: NA; J: TRBJ1-2; V: TRBV20-1; D: TRBD1; CDR3: CSALSGQGGGYGYTF; DNA: TGCAGTGCTCTATCGGGACAGGGAGGAGGCTATGGCTACACCTTC
size: NA; J: TRBJ2-7; V: TRBV2; D: NA; CDR3: CASSDRGFYYEQYF; DNA: TGTGCCAGCAGTGACAGAGGATTTTACTACGAGCAGTACTTC
size: NA; J: TRBJ1-5; V: TRBV10-3; D: NA; CDR3: CAISESAGSPYSNQPQHF; DNA: TGTGCCATCAGTGAGTCCGCGGGTTCACCTTATAGCAATCAGCCCCAGCATTTT
size: NA; J: TRBJ2-2; V: TRBV29-1; D: NA; CDR3: CSVGGTGPTGELFF; DNA: TGCAGCGTGGGAGGGACAGGACCCACCGGGGAGCTGTTTTTT
size: NA; J: TRBJ2-1; V: TRBV9; D: NA; CDR3: CASSDVVYNEQFF; DNA: TGTGCCAGCAGTGATGTGGTTTACAATGAGCAGTTCTTC
size: NA; J: TRBJ1-5; V: TRBV2; D: NA; CDR3: CASKQGPSNQPQHF; DNA: TGTGCCAGCAAGCAGGGACCAAGCAATCAGCCCCAGCATTTT
size: many; J: TRBJ2-7; V: TRBV7-8; D: TRBD2; CDR3: CASSQWASGGPVNEQYF; DNA: TGTGCCAGCAGCCAGTGGGCTAGCGGGGGGCCGGTGAACGAGCAGTACTTC
size: NA; J: TRBJ1-6; V: TRBV6-5; D: TRBD1; CDR3: CASSSGRGRDSPLHF; DNA: TGTGCCAGCTCGTCCGGCAGGGGGCGGGATTCACCCCTCCACTTT
size: NA; J: TRBJ2-1; V: TRBV5-1; D: NA; CDR3: CASSGNRYSYNEQFF; DNA: TGCGCCAGCAGCGGGAACAGGTACTCCTACAATGAGCAGTTCTTC
size: NA; J: TRBJ2-3; V: TRBV2; D: TRBD2; CDR3: CASSGWGGTDTQYF; DNA: TGTGCCAGCAGTGGGTGGGGGGGTACAGATACGCAGTATTTT
size: NA; J: TRBJ1-1; V: TRBV5-1; D: NA; CDR3: CTSSRTQGYRDTEAFF; DNA: TGCACCAGCAGCCGAACACAGGGATATAGAGACACTGAAGCTTTCTTT
size: NA; J: TRBJ1-2; V: TRBV7-9; D: TRBD1; CDR3: CASSHRDSYGYTF; DNA: TGTGCCAGCAGCCACCGGGACAGCTATGGCTACACCTTC
size: few; J: TRBJ1-2; V: TRBV4-2; D: NA; CDR3: CASSQGIGNYGYTF; DNA: TGTGCCAGCAGCCAAGGGATAGGGAACTATGGCTACACCTTC
size: NA; J: TRBJ2-1; V: TRBV7-6; D: NA; CDR3: CASSSNRDPLQNEQFF; DNA: TGTGCCAGCAGCTCAAACCGGGACCCCTTACAAAATGAGCAGTTCTTC
size: NA; J: TRBJ2-7; V: TRBV6-5; D: TRBD2; CDR3: CASLAGGPSYEQYF; DNA: TGTGCCAGCCTCGCGGGAGGTCCCTCTTACGAGCAGTACTTC
size: many; J: TRBJ2-1; V: TRBV9; D: TRBD2; CDR3: CASSLRGGGDEQFF; DNA: TGTGCCAGCAGCCTCCGCGGCGGGGGGGACGAGCAGTTCTTC
size: few; J: TRBJ1-2; V: TRBV20-1; D: NA; CDR3: CSAGYREGQGLSGNYGYTF; DNA: TGCAGTGCCGGATACCGGGAGGGGCAGGGGTTAAGTGGTAACTATGGCTACACCTTC
size: NA; J: TRBJ2-7; V: TRBV5-1; D: TRBD1; CDR3: CASSSGQIHEQYF; DNA: TGCGCCAGCAGCTCGGGACAGATCCACGAGCAGTACTTC
size: NA; J: TRBJ2-5; V: TRBV24-1; D: NA; CDR3: CATSIAGFGQGTQYF; DNA: TGTGCCACCAGTATTGCGGGGTTTGGACAAGGGACCCAGTACTTC
size: NA; J: TRBJ2-1; V: TRBV2; D: NA; CDR3: CASSVPGLRLNEQFF; DNA: TGTGCCAGCAGTGTGCCGGGACTCCGACTCAATGAGCAGTTCTTC
size: once; J: TRBJ2-1; V: TRBV2; D: TRBD2; CDR3: CASSEGGRDGEQFF; DNA: TGTGCCAGCAGTGAAGGCGGGAGAGATGGTGAGCAGTTCTTC
size: NA; J: TRBJ2-5; V: TRBV7-8; D: TRBD1; CDR3: CASSPRGQQETQYF; DNA: TGTGCCAGCAGCCCCCGGGGACAGCAAGAGACCCAGTACTTC